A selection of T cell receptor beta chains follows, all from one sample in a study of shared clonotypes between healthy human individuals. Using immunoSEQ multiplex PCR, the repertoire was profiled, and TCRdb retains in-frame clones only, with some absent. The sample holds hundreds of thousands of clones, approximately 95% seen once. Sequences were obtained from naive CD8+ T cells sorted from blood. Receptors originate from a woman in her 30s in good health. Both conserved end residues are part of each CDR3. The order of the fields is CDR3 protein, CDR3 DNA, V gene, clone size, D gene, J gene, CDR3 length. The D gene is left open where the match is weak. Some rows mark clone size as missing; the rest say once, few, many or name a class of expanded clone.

CDR3aa: CASSLEASGDTGELFF; CDR3nt: TGTGCCAGCAGCTTGGAGGCTAGCGGGGACACCGGGGAGCTGTTTTTT; v_gene: TRBV5-6; abundance: once; d_gene: TRBD2; j_gene: TRBJ2-2; len: 16
CDR3aa: CASSLGLAGYEQYF; CDR3nt: TGTGCCAGCAGTTTGGGACTAGCGGGATACGAGCAGTACTTC; v_gene: TRBV27; abundance: NA; d_gene: TRBD2; j_gene: TRBJ2-7; len: 14
CDR3aa: CASSPEQGPHNEQFF; CDR3nt: TGTGCCAGCTCACCAGAACAGGGCCCCCACAATGAGCAGTTCTTC; v_gene: TRBV18; abundance: NA; d_gene: NA; j_gene: TRBJ2-1; len: 15
CDR3aa: CASSPGLDYGYTF; CDR3nt: TGTGCCAGCAGCCCAGGGCTCGACTATGGCTACACCTTC; v_gene: TRBV7-9; abundance: NA; d_gene: NA; j_gene: TRBJ1-2; len: 13
CDR3aa: CASSQGGPLQQDTQYF; CDR3nt: TGTGCCAGCAGCCAGGGGGGACCCCTCCAACAAGATACGCAGTATTTT; v_gene: TRBV7-8; abundance: NA; d_gene: NA; j_gene: TRBJ2-3; len: 16
CDR3aa: CASSELAGIYNEQFF; CDR3nt: TGTGCCAGCAGTGAACTAGCGGGTATCTACAATGAGCAGTTCTTC; v_gene: TRBV6-1; abundance: few; d_gene: TRBD2; j_gene: TRBJ2-1; len: 15
CDR3aa: CASCPFVVMNTEAFF; CDR3nt: TGTGCCAGCTGCCCGTTTGTAGTCATGAACACTGAAGCTTTCTTT; v_gene: TRBV28; abundance: NA; d_gene: NA; j_gene: TRBJ1-1; len: 15
CDR3aa: CASSLAVGFPGELFF; CDR3nt: TGTGCCAGCAGTTTAGCGGTGGGGTTCCCCGGGGAGCTGTTTTTT; v_gene: TRBV27; abundance: NA; d_gene: NA; j_gene: TRBJ2-2; len: 15
CDR3aa: CASSEGLAGVFEYEQYF; CDR3nt: TGCGCCAGCAGCGAGGGACTAGCGGGAGTATTTGAATACGAGCAGTACTTC; v_gene: TRBV5-1; abundance: NA; d_gene: TRBD2; j_gene: TRBJ2-7; len: 17
CDR3aa: CASMLAGDQFF; CDR3nt: TGTGCCAGCATGTTGGCGGGAGATCAGTTCTTC; v_gene: TRBV4-2; abundance: once; d_gene: TRBD2; j_gene: TRBJ2-1; len: 11
CDR3aa: CASSDRSWGYEQYF; CDR3nt: TGTGCCAGCAGTGATCGCTCGTGGGGATACGAGCAGTACTTC; v_gene: TRBV6-1; abundance: NA; d_gene: NA; j_gene: TRBJ2-7; len: 14
CDR3aa: CASSVGDYPVDEQFF; CDR3nt: TGTGCCAGCAGCGTAGGGGACTACCCGGTGGATGAGCAGTTCTTC; v_gene: TRBV9; abundance: NA; d_gene: TRBD2; j_gene: TRBJ2-1; len: 15
CDR3aa: CASRRATNEKLFF; CDR3nt: TGTGCCAGCAGACGCGCAACTAATGAAAAACTGTTTTTT; v_gene: TRBV6-6; abundance: NA; d_gene: NA; j_gene: TRBJ1-4; len: 13
CDR3aa: CASSPGIIYRVGTEAFF; CDR3nt: TGCGCCAGCAGCCCTGGGATCATTTACAGGGTGGGCACTGAAGCTTTCTTT; v_gene: TRBV4-1; abundance: NA; d_gene: NA; j_gene: TRBJ1-1; len: 17
CDR3aa: CASSLAGGPRETQYF; CDR3nt: TGTGCCAGCAGCTTAGCGGGAGGGCCTAGGGAGACCCAGTACTTC; v_gene: TRBV7-3; abundance: NA; d_gene: TRBD2; j_gene: TRBJ2-5; len: 15
CDR3aa: CASSRDTSSYNEQFF; CDR3nt: TGTGCCAGCAGTCGGGACACCAGCTCCTACAATGAGCAGTTCTTC; v_gene: TRBV6-5; abundance: NA; d_gene: NA; j_gene: TRBJ2-1; len: 15
CDR3aa: CATSRDGTSMNEQFF; CDR3nt: TGTGCCACCAGCAGAGACGGGACTAGCATGAATGAGCAGTTCTTC; v_gene: TRBV15; abundance: NA; d_gene: TRBD2; j_gene: TRBJ2-1; len: 15
CDR3aa: CAISETGADYEQYF; CDR3nt: TGTGCCATCAGTGAGACAGGCGCCGACTACGAGCAGTACTTC; v_gene: TRBV10-3; abundance: NA; d_gene: NA; j_gene: TRBJ2-7; len: 14
CDR3aa: CSAGQGTYEQYF; CDR3nt: TGCAGCGCCGGACAGGGAACCTACGAGCAGTACTTC; v_gene: TRBV29-1; abundance: NA; d_gene: TRBD1; j_gene: TRBJ2-7; len: 12
CDR3aa: CASSPRGPSPTDTQYF; CDR3nt: TGTGCCAGCAGTCCACGGGGTCCTTCCCCCACAGATACGCAGTATTTT; v_gene: TRBV28; abundance: NA; d_gene: NA; j_gene: TRBJ2-3; len: 16
CDR3aa: CASSRPDGAGGVEETQYF; CDR3nt: TGTGCCAGCAGCCGACCCGACGGAGCGGGAGGAGTCGAAGAGACCCAGTACTTC; v_gene: TRBV28; abundance: once; d_gene: TRBD2; j_gene: TRBJ2-5; len: 18
CDR3aa: CASSGSWGADQPQHF; CDR3nt: TGTGCCAGCAGCGGTTCCTGGGGGGCGGATCAGCCCCAGCATTTT; v_gene: TRBV4-2; abundance: NA; d_gene: NA; j_gene: TRBJ1-5; len: 15
CDR3aa: CASSQVAPYRPGPGNTIYF; CDR3nt: TGCGCCAGCAGCCAAGTAGCCCCCTACAGGCCCGGGCCTGGAAACACCATATATTTT; v_gene: TRBV4-1; abundance: NA; d_gene: NA; j_gene: TRBJ1-3; len: 19
CDR3aa: CASSELTGVHEQYF; CDR3nt: TGTGCCAGCAGCGAGCTCACAGGGGTCCACGAGCAGTACTTC; v_gene: TRBV14; abundance: NA; d_gene: TRBD1; j_gene: TRBJ2-7; len: 14
CDR3aa: CATSRGQGGYEQYF; CDR3nt: TGTGCCACCAGTAGGGGACAGGGCGGCTACGAGCAGTACTTC; v_gene: TRBV19; abundance: few; d_gene: TRBD1; j_gene: TRBJ2-7; len: 14
CDR3aa: CASSPHGLAGKYEQYF; CDR3nt: TGTGCCAGCAGCCCTCACGGACTAGCGGGAAAGTACGAGCAGTACTTC; v_gene: TRBV9; abundance: once; d_gene: TRBD2; j_gene: TRBJ2-7; len: 16
CDR3aa: CASSLGGAEAFF; CDR3nt: TGTGCCAGCAGTTTGGGGGGTGCTGAAGCTTTCTTT; v_gene: TRBV27; abundance: NA; d_gene: NA; j_gene: TRBJ1-1; len: 12
CDR3aa: CASRLLGGSYEQYF; CDR3nt: TGCGCCAGCAGACTCCTCGGGGGGTCCTACGAGCAGTACTTC; v_gene: TRBV5-1; abundance: NA; d_gene: TRBD2; j_gene: TRBJ2-7; len: 14
CDR3aa: CSVHGQGGDGTEAFF; CDR3nt: TGCAGCGTCCACGGACAGGGCGGCGATGGCACTGAAGCTTTCTTT; v_gene: TRBV29-1; abundance: NA; d_gene: TRBD1; j_gene: TRBJ1-1; len: 15
CDR3aa: CASATGVFRDLTDTQYF; CDR3nt: TGTGCCAGCGCTACAGGGGTTTTTAGGGACCTCACAGATACGCAGTATTTT; v_gene: TRBV19; abundance: NA; d_gene: TRBD1; j_gene: TRBJ2-3; len: 17
CDR3aa: CAERGQGAHEQYF; CDR3nt: TGTGCCGAGCGGGGACAGGGGGCTCACGAGCAGTACTTC; v_gene: TRBV7-9; abundance: few; d_gene: TRBD1; j_gene: TRBJ2-7; len: 13
CDR3aa: CASSLEASRAYEQYF; CDR3nt: TGTGCCAGCAGCTTAGAGGCTAGCCGAGCCTACGAGCAGTACTTC; v_gene: TRBV7-8; abundance: NA; d_gene: NA; j_gene: TRBJ2-7; len: 15
CDR3aa: CASSQERGQQGRDEKLFF; CDR3nt: TGCGCCAGCAGCCAAGAGCGGGGGCAACAGGGAAGAGACGAAAAACTGTTTTTT; v_gene: TRBV4-1; abundance: NA; d_gene: NA; j_gene: TRBJ1-4; len: 18
CDR3aa: CASSFGPGRSNTGELFF; CDR3nt: NA; v_gene: TRBV28; abundance: once; d_gene: NA; j_gene: TRBJ2-2; len: 17
CDR3aa: CASSQEAASGISTDTQYF; CDR3nt: TGCGCCAGCAGCCAAGAGGCCGCTAGCGGGATTAGCACAGATACGCAGTATTTT; v_gene: TRBV4-1; abundance: NA; d_gene: TRBD2; j_gene: TRBJ2-3; len: 18
CDR3aa: CASRALLRNTGELFF; CDR3nt: TGTGCCAGCAGGGCGCTACTACGCAATACCGGGGAGCTGTTTTTT; v_gene: TRBV28; abundance: NA; d_gene: NA; j_gene: TRBJ2-2; len: 15
CDR3aa: CAVRGDTDTQYF; CDR3nt: TGTGCCGTGCGAGGGGACACAGATACGCAGTATTTT; v_gene: TRBV19; abundance: NA; d_gene: NA; j_gene: TRBJ2-3; len: 12
CDR3aa: CASSLRGRDTEAFF; CDR3nt: TGTGCCAGCAGCCTCAGGGGGCGGGACACTGAAGCTTTCTTT; v_gene: TRBV7-9; abundance: once; d_gene: TRBD1; j_gene: TRBJ1-1; len: 14
CDR3aa: CSVEDPRTFTNTGELFF; CDR3nt: TGCAGCGTTGAAGATCCACGAACTTTTACGAACACCGGGGAGCTGTTTTTT; v_gene: TRBV29-1; abundance: NA; d_gene: NA; j_gene: TRBJ2-2; len: 17
CDR3aa: CASSTVQGDTGELFF; CDR3nt: TGTGCCAGTAGTACCGTTCAGGGGGACACCGGGGAGCTGTTTTTT; v_gene: TRBV19; abundance: once; d_gene: TRBD1; j_gene: TRBJ2-2; len: 15
CDR3aa: CASSLGQPNYGYTF; CDR3nt: TGTGCCAGCAGCCTCGGACAGCCTAACTATGGCTACACCTTC; v_gene: TRBV5-4; abundance: NA; d_gene: NA; j_gene: TRBJ1-2; len: 14
CDR3aa: CSVDGTDTQYF; CDR3nt: TGCAGCGTTGATGGCACAGATACGCAGTATTTT; v_gene: TRBV29-1; abundance: few; d_gene: NA; j_gene: TRBJ2-3; len: 11
CDR3aa: CASIPEQAPDTQYF; CDR3nt: TGTGCCAGCATCCCGGAACAGGCGCCCGATACGCAGTATTTT; v_gene: TRBV7-9; abundance: NA; d_gene: NA; j_gene: TRBJ2-3; len: 14
CDR3aa: CASSLTSGGQTSSYEQYF; CDR3nt: TGTGCCAGCAGCTTGACCTCAGGGGGACAGACGAGCTCCTACGAGCAGTACTTC; v_gene: TRBV5-6; abundance: NA; d_gene: TRBD1; j_gene: TRBJ2-7; len: 18
CDR3aa: CASSLSGGNGYTF; CDR3nt: TGTGCCAGCAGTTTATCAGGGGGGAATGGCTACACCTTC; v_gene: TRBV28; abundance: NA; d_gene: TRBD1; j_gene: TRBJ1-2; len: 13